Shown below are 4 T cell receptor beta chains from a single sample sequenced in a study of blood T cell repertoires in COVID-19. Libraries were prepared by immunoSEQ multiplex PCR; TCRdb keeps only in-frame clonotypes and omits some of them. The sample comprises more than 200,000 clones, around 86% of which are singletons, and roughly 10% rests with the top ten. Input material: peripheral blood. The receptors were gathered from a woman in her forties or fifties with COVID-19, enrolled during active disease.

This chain links TRBV9 with TRBJ2-1; 10 nucleotides agree with TRBD2. This CDR3 has 17 residues. V gave up 0 bases and J gave up 6 bases; unmatched junction bases: 9. Germline CDR1 and CDR2: SGDLS and YYNGEE. CDR3 amino acids: CASSVDGAGGLGNEQFF. The CDR3 DNA reads TGTGCCAGCAGCGTAGACGGAGCGGGGGGGTTGGGCAATGAGCAGTTCTTC.

This chain links TRBV6-6 with TRBJ1-3; D is uncertain. Trimming removed 7 bases at V and 0 bases at J, with 13 bases between. CDR1 is MNHNY, CDR2 SVGAGI, per germline (reference sequence). This CDR3 is 15 amino acids long. Written as DNA, the CDR3 is TGTGCCAGCATCTTCCACCCCGGCTCTGGAAACACCATATATTTT. Residues: CASIFHPGSGNTIYF.

This chain uses TRBV14 with TRBJ1-4; a weak D match, TRBD1 (6 bases). V dropped 6 bases and J dropped 8 bases, with 13 bases sitting between them. Germline V gene sequence: CDR1 SGHDN, CDR2 FVKESK. The CDR3 loop spans 13 amino acids. The CDR3 sequence: CASSFRGHEKLFF. The CDR3 DNA reads TGTGCCAGCAGTTTTAGGGGACACGAAAAACTGTTTTTT.

This chain links TRBV5-1 with TRBJ2-5; 7 bases align to TRBD1. V shed 4 bases, J shed 3 bases, and the junction held 6 bases outside the gene matches. Germline V gene data show CDR1 as SGHRS and CDR2 as YFSETQ. There are 14 residues in the CDR3. Here the CDR3 reads CASSAGTAEETQYF. The DNA for the CDR3 is TGCGCCAGCAGCGCCGGGACAGCCGAAGAGACCCAGTACTTC.